This TCR beta chain emerged from a study of T cell responses to AZD1222 COVID-19 vaccine. CDR3 length: 14 amino acids. V lost 6 bases, J lost 4 bases, and 15 bases lay in between. Per germline, CDR1 MNHEY and CDR2 SVGAGI. Generated by immunoSEQ multiplex PCR, the TCRdb table keeps only in-frame clones and is missing some. Of about 53,000 clones in the sample, over 80% were seen once. Sequencing was performed on peripheral blood, taken 28 days after the second AZD1222 dose. The sequence was collected from an adult who received the AZD1222 COVID-19 vaccine. The V and J genes are TRBV6-5 and TRBJ1-1, with D possibly being TRBD1 (6 bases). Here the CDR3 reads CASRPRGAGTEAFF. The CDR3 DNA sequence: TGTGCCAGCAGGCCACGGGGGGCTGGCACTGAAGCTTTCTTT.